Included here is one T cell receptor beta chain sequence, with context. The antigen it recognizes is unknown. No much larger clonotype is one base removed from it; base qualities were not supplied. These data originate in a study of T cells in Graves' hyperthyroidism and ophthalmopathy (dated by TCRdb to the late 2010s). Some background on the complete study: Peripheral blood was sampled at the time of initial diagnosis, prior to any treatment. To identify TCR V-J signatures that set the groups apart, the researchers used a discovery cohort of 90 to 100 patients, made up of 40 to 45 with Graves' ophthalmopathy and some 56 with stable Graves' hyperthyroidism. Whether ophthalmopathy could be predicted prospectively was tested in an independent validation cohort made up of about 20 hyperthyroidism patients plus 17 patients who later progressed to ophthalmopathy. For training and testing, the approximately 92 patients in the discovery cohort were randomly divided in a 7:3 ratio. Thyroid tissue and blood T-cell repertoires from several Graves' hyperthyroidism patients were also compared in the study. Once sampling was done, hyperthyroidism patients were given methimazole at a starting dose of 30 mg daily, whereas ophthalmopathy patients were given high-dose intravenous methylprednisolone. The paper describes TCR Vbeta CDR3 sequencing of about 140 peripheral blood samples, made up of 43 ophthalmopathy patients, roughly 75 hyperthyroidism patients and 17 progressor patients.

The cysteine opens and the phenylalanine closes a CDR3 of 17 amino acids. The kept DNA is CDR3 alone, 51 bases in frame from the first base. From a lookup of the germline V gene, CDR1 and CDR2 are MNHEY and SVGAGI. V gives up 4 bases and J gives up 5 bases, and the segment between their germline ends measures 23 bases. Overall results and qualifications from the work: Most expanded thyroid clonotypes (frequency above 0.001) were also found in blood, which suggests that blood repertoires may mirror thyroid immune responses. In validation, progression to ophthalmopathy was predicted by the model with about 70% sensitivity and approximately 78% specificity, a median of approximately 6.5 months before onset. A model built on a 13 V-J signature distinguished ophthalmopathy from stable hyperthyroidism, reaching about 88% sensitivity and around 82% specificity in cross-validation and 80%/75% in testing. No statistical method was used to set the sample size in advance, and investigators knew the group allocation.

Stable Graves' hyperthyroidism was defined as no progression to ophthalmopathy during 18 months of follow-up. The hyperthyroidism patients were between 18 and 65 years old and newly diagnosed, with a disease duration of less than 2 months. Patients with uncontrolled infections, other autoimmune diseases, pregnancy or lactation were excluded. Clinical symptoms, serum thyroxine and TRAb, thyroid ultrasound, and orbital computed tomography formed the basis for the diagnoses. PBMCs were isolated from more than 9 ml of fresh peripheral blood by Ficoll-Paque density gradient centrifugation. Trizol reagent was used to extract total RNA, and RNA quality was then checked on an Agilent 2100 Bioanalyzer. Amplification of TCR beta CDR3 regions was carried out from RNA transcripts. The first round of RT-PCR for the TCR CDR3 was performed with the HTBI primer set and the Qiagen OneStep RT-PCR kit. Libraries were constructed in a second round of multiplex PCR, after which size selection and purification were performed. Libraries were sequenced paired-end with 100 bp reads on an Illumina HiSeq2000. In the original analysis: SOAPnuke was used to process the raw data, with reads discarded if the reads contained adapters or uncalled bases, had a mean Phred below 15, or lacked an exact constant-primer or identifier match. COPE v1.2.5 was used to merge high-quality paired reads, and clonotypes were defined as unique nucleotide sequences. MiTCR v1.1 was used to align clonotypes to the IMGT TRBV, TRBD and TRBJ reference segments. Only V-J combinations with frequency above 0.0001, covering about 99% of repertoires, were analysed. The TCS score was defined as F50 (clonal expansion) divided by E x V (chaos), with BLOSUM62-based TCRdist calculated between CDR3 peptides within each V-J. Welch's t-statistics and random forest reduced 514 V-J features to roughly 13, which were used in a naive Bayes classifier (R e1071). TCRdb reran the public reads through fastp at Q25 and MiXCR, keeping productive beta chains. A single entry per CDR3 protein holds the most common genes and DNA from its merged rows. In this record, the V and J calls reflect TCRdb's handling and not the investigators' own analysis. The sample table contains approximately 520,000 distinct CDR3 sequences; only one count was recorded for around 21% of them. About 26% of the sample lies in the top ten.

This sequence uses TRBV6-5 and TRBJ1-1; TRBD1 is a weak D gene call, 5 bases matching. Material: blood. The clonotype was recovered from a man younger than 30 with Graves' hyperthyroidism. The CDR3 corresponds to CASSSLSRASRGTEAFF. The DNA sequence reads TGTGCCAGCAGTTCTTTATCGAGGGCATCCCGGGGGACTGAAGCTTTCTTT.